This paragraph covers one T cell receptor beta chain sequence. This entry is derived from a study of blood T cell repertoires in COVID-19. Clones were sequenced by immunoSEQ multiplex PCR, and TCRdb holds only the in-frame ones, with some missing. The data hold a few hundred thousand clones, with roughly 82% observed a single time. The TCR sequence derives from a woman aged 50 to 65 with acute or convalescent COVID-19. The sample taken for sequencing was peripheral blood.

The CDR3 sequence: CASSFWGRGNQPQHF. The CDR3 region has the DNA TGTGCCAGCAGTTTTTGGGGCCGGGGGAATCAGCCCCAGCATTTT. V is TRBV27 and J is TRBJ1-5, with D perhaps TRBD1 (5 bases). This CDR3 is built from 15 residues. Germline V lookup: CDR1 MNHEY, CDR2 SMNVEV (reference sequence). V lost 3 bases and J 4 bases, leaving 13 bases between the germline ends.